This T cell receptor (beta chain) was captured in a study of shared clonotypes between healthy human individuals. Assay: immunoSEQ multiplex PCR; the TCRdb copy retains only in-frame clones and omits some. The data contain approximately 350,000 clones, about 96% of them singletons. V lost 1 base and J 4 bases, leaving 10 bases between the germline ends. The CDR3 contains 14 residues. CDR1 MDHEN and CDR2 SYDVKM come from the germline V gene. Sequencing was performed on memory CD8+ T cells sorted from blood. The subset denotes: CD45RO+ cells pooled with CCR7-negative TemRA cells. The origin of this receptor is a man aged 25 to 40 in good health. The chain uses TRBV28 and TRBJ1-2; D call uncertain. CDR3 amino acids: CASSLYGRIYGYTF. The CDR3 nucleotides read TGTGCCAGCAGTTTATACGGCAGAATCTATGGCTACACCTTC.